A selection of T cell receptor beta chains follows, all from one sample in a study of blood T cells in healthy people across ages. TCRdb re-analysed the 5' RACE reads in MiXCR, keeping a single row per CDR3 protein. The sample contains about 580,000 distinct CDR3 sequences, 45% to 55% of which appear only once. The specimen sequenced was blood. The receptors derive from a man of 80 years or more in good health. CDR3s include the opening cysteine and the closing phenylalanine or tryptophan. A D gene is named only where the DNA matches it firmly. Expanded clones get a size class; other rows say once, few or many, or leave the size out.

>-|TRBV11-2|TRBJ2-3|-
TGTGCCAGCAGCTTAGGCGTCCGGGGGACTAGCACAGATACGCAGTATTTT
CASSLGVRGTSTDTQYF
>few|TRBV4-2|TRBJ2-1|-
TGTGCCAGCAGCCAGACGACACGACCGCCGACCAATGAGCAGTTCTTC
CASSQTTRPPTNEQFF
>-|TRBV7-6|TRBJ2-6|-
TGTGCCAGCAGCTTAGTCGGCGGCTCTGGGGCCAACGCCCTGACTTTC
CASSLVGGSGANALTF
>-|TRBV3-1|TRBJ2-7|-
TGTGCCAGCAGCCAAGTGATCACCAGCTCCTACGAGCAGTACTTC
CASSQVITSSYEQYF
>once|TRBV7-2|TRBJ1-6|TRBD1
TGTGCCAGCAGCTCGCCTCAGGGGGCACTCTATAATTCACCCCTCCACTTT
CASSSPQGALYNSPLHF
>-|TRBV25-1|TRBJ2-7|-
TGTGCCAGCTCGTTACAGGGATTCAACGAGCAGTACTTC
CASSLQGFNEQYF
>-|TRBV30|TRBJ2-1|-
TGTGCCGGGAGCTTAAGTGTCAATGAGCAGTTCTTC
CAGSLSVNEQFF
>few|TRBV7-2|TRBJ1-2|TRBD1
TGTGCCAGCAGCCCAGGACAGGGGAATGGCTACACCTTC
CASSPGQGNGYTF
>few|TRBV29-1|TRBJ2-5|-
TGCAGCGTTGATCCGGGGCAAGAGACCCAGTACTTC
CSVDPGQETQYF
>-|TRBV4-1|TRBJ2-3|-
TGCGCCAGCAGCCAAGGGGCTCCCCAAAGCACAGATACGCAGTATTTT
CASSQGAPQSTDTQYF
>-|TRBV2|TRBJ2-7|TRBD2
TGTGCCAGCAGTACCTTTCGGTCTAGCGGGAGAGAATACGAGCAGTACTTC
CASSTFRSSGREYEQYF
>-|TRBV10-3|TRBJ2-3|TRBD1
TGTGCCATCACAGGGGGTCTTACAGATGCGCAGTATTTT
CAITGGLTDAQYF
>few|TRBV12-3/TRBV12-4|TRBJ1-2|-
TGTGCCAGCAGTTTAGACGGAATACGGGGCTACACCTTC
CASSLDGIRGYTF
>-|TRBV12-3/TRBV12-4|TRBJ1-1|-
TGTGCCAGCAGTCTCGCCGTGGGCACTGAAGCTTTCTTT
CASSLAVGTEAFF
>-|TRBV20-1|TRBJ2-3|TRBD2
TGCAGTGCTCCCCCCACTAGCGGGGGGGGAGATACGCAGTATTTT
CSAPPTSGGGDTQYF
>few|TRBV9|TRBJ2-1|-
TGTGCCAGCAGCCCAGACGTCGTAGGCAATGAGCAGTTCTTC
CASSPDVVGNEQFF
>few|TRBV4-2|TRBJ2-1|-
TGTGCCAGCAGTCATGACCCGGGCAATGAGCAGTTCTTC
CASSHDPGNEQFF
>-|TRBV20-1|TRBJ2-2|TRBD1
TGCAGTGCTAGAGTTGCAGGGGGCCTCACCGGGGAGCTGTTTTTT
CSARVAGGLTGELFF